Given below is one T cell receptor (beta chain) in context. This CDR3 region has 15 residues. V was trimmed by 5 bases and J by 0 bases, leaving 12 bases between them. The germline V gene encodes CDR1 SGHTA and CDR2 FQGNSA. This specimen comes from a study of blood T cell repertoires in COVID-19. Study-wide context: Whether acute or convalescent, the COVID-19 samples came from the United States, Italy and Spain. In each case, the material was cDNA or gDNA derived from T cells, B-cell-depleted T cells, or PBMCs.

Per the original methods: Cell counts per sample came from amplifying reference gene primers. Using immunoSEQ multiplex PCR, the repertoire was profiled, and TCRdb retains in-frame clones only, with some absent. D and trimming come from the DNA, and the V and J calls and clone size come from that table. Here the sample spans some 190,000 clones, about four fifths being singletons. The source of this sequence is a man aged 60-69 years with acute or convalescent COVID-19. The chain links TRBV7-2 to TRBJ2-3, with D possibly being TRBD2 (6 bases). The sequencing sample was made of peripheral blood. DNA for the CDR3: TGTGCCAGCAGCCTCTTTGGGGGGAGCACAGATACGCAGTATTTT. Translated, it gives CASSLFGGSTDTQYF.